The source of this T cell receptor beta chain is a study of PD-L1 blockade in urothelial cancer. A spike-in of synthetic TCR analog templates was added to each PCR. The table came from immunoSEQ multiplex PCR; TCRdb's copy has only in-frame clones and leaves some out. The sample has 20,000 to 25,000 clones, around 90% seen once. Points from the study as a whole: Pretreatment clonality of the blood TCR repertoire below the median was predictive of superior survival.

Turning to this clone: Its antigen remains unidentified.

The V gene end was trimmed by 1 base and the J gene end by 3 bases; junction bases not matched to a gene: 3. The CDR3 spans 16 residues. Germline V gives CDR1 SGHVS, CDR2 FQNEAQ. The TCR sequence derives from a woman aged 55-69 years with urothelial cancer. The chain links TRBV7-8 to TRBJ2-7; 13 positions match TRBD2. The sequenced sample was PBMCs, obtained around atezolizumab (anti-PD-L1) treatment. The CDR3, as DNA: TGTGCCAGCAGCTTAGAGGGACTAGCGGGATACTACGAGCAGTACTTC. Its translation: CASSLEGLAGYYEQYF.